A selection of T cell receptor beta chains follows, all from one sample in a study of regulatory T cells in long-lasting Graves disease. TCRdb redid the calling of the multiplex PCR reads with MiXCR, one entry per CDR3 protein. The sample has around 400,000 distinct CDR3 sequences; 12% are singletons. The same sample was also studied in work on T cells in Graves' hyperthyroidism and ophthalmopathy.

The starting material was peripheral blood mononuclear cells (PBMCs), obtained at new diagnosis, from a patient treated with antithyroid drugs. Receptors originate from a woman aged 18-29 years with Graves disease. The CDR3 runs from the conserved cysteine through the conserved F or W. Fields, in order: D gene, V gene, clone size, CDR3 length, J gene, CDR3 DNA, CDR3 protein. The D gene is left open where the match is weak. Clone size, where shown, is once, few, many, or a class for clones that have expanded.

D: -
V: TRBV9
size: -
length: 13
J: TRBJ1-1
DNA: TGTGCCAGCAGCCCGGAGCCGAACACTGAAGCTTTCTTT
CDR3: CASSPEPNTEAFF

D: -
V: TRBV7-9
size: many
length: 15
J: TRBJ1-1
DNA: TGTGCCAGCACCTCCGGCAGGGAGAAGATCACTGAAGCTTTCTTT
CDR3: CASTSGREKITEAFF

D: TRBD2
V: TRBV28
size: many
length: 18
J: TRBJ2-3
DNA: TGTGCCAGCAGCGAGACTAGCGGGGGGGTTTATAGCACAGATACGCAGTATTTT
CDR3: CASSETSGGVYSTDTQYF

D: TRBD2
V: TRBV18
size: many
length: 15
J: TRBJ2-5
DNA: TGTGCCAGCTCACGGGGGACTAGCGGGAAGGAGACCCAGTACTTC
CDR3: CASSRGTSGKETQYF

D: -
V: TRBV30
size: once
length: 14
J: TRBJ1-5
DNA: TGTGCCTGGAGCCTAGGGGGTGGCAATCAGCCCCAGCATTTT
CDR3: CAWSLGGGNQPQHF

D: TRBD1
V: TRBV6-1
size: many
length: 15
J: TRBJ2-1
DNA: TGTGCCAGCAACCGTGGGACAGGGGCTAACAATGAGCAGTTCTTC
CDR3: CASNRGTGANNEQFF

D: -
V: TRBV30
size: many
length: 13
J: TRBJ2-1
DNA: TGTGCCTGGAGGATCCCGGGCTACAATGAGCAGTTCTTC
CDR3: CAWRIPGYNEQFF

D: -
V: TRBV6-1
size: -
length: 16
J: TRBJ1-1
DNA: TGTGCCAGCAGCTCTAACCGGGACTTATGGGACACTGAAGCTTTCTTT
CDR3: CASSSNRDLWDTEAFF

D: -
V: TRBV3-1
size: -
length: 16
J: TRBJ2-3
DNA: TGTGTCAGCAGCCAAGAGAGTCACCCTAGCACAGATACGCAGTATTTT
CDR3: CVSSQESHPSTDTQYF

D: TRBD1
V: TRBV7-2
size: -
length: 15
J: TRBJ2-2
DNA: TGTGCCAGCAGCTTGGGGGCAGGGGGCGCGGGGGAGCTGTTTTTT
CDR3: CASSLGAGGAGELFF